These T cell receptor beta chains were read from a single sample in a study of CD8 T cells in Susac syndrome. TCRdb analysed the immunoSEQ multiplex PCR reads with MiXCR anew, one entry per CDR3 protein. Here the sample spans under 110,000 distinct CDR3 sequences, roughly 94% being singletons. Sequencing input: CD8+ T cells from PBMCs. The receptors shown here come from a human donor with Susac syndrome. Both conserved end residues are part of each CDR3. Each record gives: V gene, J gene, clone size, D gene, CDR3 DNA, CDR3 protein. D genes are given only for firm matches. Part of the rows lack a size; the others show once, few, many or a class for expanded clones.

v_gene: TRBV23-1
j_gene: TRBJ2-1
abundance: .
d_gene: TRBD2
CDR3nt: TGCGCCCAATTGGGACTAGCGGGTGATACCTACAATGAGCAGTTCTTC
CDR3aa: CAQLGLAGDTYNEQFF

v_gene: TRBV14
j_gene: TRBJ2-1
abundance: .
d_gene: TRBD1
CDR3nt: TGTGCCAGCAGCCAAAGACGGACAGGGCCCTACAATGAGCAGTTCTTC
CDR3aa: CASSQRRTGPYNEQFF

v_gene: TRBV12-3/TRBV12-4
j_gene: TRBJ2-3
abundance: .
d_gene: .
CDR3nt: TGTGCCAGCAGCCCCGACCAAGAACGCACAGATACGCAGTATTTT
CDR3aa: CASSPDQERTDTQYF

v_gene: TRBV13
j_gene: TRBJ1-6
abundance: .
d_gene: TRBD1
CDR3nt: TGTGCCAGCAGCTTCAGACAGGGCCTTTCACCCCTCCACTTT
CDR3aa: CASSFRQGLSPLHF

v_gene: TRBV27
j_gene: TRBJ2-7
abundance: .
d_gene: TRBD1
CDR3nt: TGTGCCAGCAGTAGTCCAGGACAGGTCTACGAGCAGTACTTC
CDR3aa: CASSSPGQVYEQYF

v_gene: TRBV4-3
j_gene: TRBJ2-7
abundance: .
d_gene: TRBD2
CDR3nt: TGCGCCAGCAGCCCCCAAGGCGGAAATCCGACTAGCGAATCCTACGAGCAGTACTTC
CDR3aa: CASSPQGGNPTSESYEQYF

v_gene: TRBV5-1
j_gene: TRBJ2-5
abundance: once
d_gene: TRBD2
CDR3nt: TGCGCCAGCAGAGAAATAGCGGGGGTGGAGACCCAGTACTTC
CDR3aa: CASREIAGVETQYF

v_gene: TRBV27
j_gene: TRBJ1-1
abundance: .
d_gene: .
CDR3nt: TGTGCCAGCAGTCCCCCCCCGGGACGCCCGGTCATAGGCACTGAAGCTTTCTTT
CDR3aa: CASSPPPGRPVIGTEAFF

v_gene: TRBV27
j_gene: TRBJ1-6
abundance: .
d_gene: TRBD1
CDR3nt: TGTGCCAGCAGTTCCCCCGGGACAGGGGGTTCGGATTCACCCCTCCACTTT
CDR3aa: CASSSPGTGGSDSPLHF

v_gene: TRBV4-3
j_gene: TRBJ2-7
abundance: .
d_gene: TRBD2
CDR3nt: TGCGCCAGCAGCCTCTCGAGGGAGGGTCCGGCCTACGAGCAGTACTTC
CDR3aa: CASSLSREGPAYEQYF

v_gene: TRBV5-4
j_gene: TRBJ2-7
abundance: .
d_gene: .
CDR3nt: TGTGCCAGCAGCGTCAGGGGGGGGAGCTCCTACGAGCAGTACTTC
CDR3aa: CASSVRGGSSYEQYF

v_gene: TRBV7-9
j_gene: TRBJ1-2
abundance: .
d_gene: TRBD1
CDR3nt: TGTGCCAGCAGCCAAACGTCGGGACAGGGGATTCATGGCTACACCTTC
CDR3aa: CASSQTSGQGIHGYTF

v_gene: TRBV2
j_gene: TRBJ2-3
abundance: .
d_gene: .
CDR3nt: TGTGCAACGGTGACAGATACGCAGTATTTT
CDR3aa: CATVTDTQYF

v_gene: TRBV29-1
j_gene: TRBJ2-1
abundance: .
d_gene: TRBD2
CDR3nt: TGCAGCGTTGAAGGTAGCGGGGGACACTACAATGAGCAGTTCTTC
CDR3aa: CSVEGSGGHYNEQFF

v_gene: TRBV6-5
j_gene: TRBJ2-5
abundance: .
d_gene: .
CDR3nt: TGTGCCAGCAGTTACTCAGGAGGGTCGGAGACCCAGTACTTC
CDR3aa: CASSYSGGSETQYF

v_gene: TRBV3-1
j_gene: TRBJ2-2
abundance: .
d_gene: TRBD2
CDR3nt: TGTGCCAGCAGCCAAGATCTGGGGGGGGACACCGGGGAGCTGTTTTTT
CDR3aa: CASSQDLGGDTGELFF

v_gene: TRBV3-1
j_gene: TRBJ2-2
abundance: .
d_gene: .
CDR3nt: TGTGCCAGCTCCCCCATGGGCCCCAGCGGCGGGGAGCTGTTTTTT
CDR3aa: CASSPMGPSGGELFF

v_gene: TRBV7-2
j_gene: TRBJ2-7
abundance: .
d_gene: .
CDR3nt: TGTGCCAGCAGCCGCATCTACGAGCAGTACTTC
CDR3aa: CASSRIYEQYF

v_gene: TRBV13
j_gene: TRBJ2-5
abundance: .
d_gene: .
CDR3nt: TGTGCCAGCAGCCTCCCCGGGGAAGAGACCCAGTACTTC
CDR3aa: CASSLPGEETQYF

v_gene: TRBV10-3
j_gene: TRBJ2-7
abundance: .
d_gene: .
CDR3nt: TGTGCCATCAGTGAGTCACCCTACGAGCAGTACTTC
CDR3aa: CAISESPYEQYF

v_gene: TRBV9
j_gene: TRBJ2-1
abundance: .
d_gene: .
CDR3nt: TGTGCCAGCAGCGCGCAGAGACAACCCTCCAATGAGCAGTTCTTC
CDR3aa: CASSAQRQPSNEQFF

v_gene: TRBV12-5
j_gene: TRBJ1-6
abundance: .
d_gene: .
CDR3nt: TGTGCTAGTGCCCTACCCTCGGGATTGAATTCACCCCTCCACTTT
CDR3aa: CASALPSGLNSPLHF

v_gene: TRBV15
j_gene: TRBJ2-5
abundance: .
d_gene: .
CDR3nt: TGTGCCACCGGGTCTCCCCAAGAGACCCAGTACTTC
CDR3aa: CATGSPQETQYF

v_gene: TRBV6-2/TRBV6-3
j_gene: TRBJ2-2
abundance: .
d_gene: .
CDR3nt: TGTGCCAGCAGACCAGGGTACACCGGGGAGCTGTTTTTT
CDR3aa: CASRPGYTGELFF

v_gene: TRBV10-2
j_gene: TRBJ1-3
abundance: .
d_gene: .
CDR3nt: TGCGCCAGCAGTGTGGGGGGAAACACCATATATTTT
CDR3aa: CASSVGGNTIYF

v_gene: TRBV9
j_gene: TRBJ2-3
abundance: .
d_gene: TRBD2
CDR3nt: TGTGCCAGCAGCGTAGCGGGGGGGGCCACAGATACGCAGTATTTT
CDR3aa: CASSVAGGATDTQYF

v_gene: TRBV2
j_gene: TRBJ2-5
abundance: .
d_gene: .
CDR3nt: TGTGCCAGCAGTGATTGGGGTCAAGAGACCCAGTACTTC
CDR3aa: CASSDWGQETQYF

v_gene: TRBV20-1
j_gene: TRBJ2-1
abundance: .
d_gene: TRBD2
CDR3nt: TGCAGTGCTAGAGATAAGAAGCGGGGGGGCGTTACTGAGCAGTTCTTC
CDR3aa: CSARDKKRGGVTEQFF

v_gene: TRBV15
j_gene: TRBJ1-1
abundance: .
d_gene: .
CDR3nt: TGTGCCACCAGCAGACCCACTTCCGGGGACCAGGGCACTGAAGTTTTCTTT
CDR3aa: CATSRPTSGDQGTEVFF

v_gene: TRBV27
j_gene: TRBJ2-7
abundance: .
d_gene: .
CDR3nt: TGTGCCAGCAGGCAAGGCTCCTACGAGCAGTACTTC
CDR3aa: CASRQGSYEQYF

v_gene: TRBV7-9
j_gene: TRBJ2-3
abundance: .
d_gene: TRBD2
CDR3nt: TGTGCCAGCAGCGGGATAGCGGGTGGAACAGATACGCAGTATTTT
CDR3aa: CASSGIAGGTDTQYF

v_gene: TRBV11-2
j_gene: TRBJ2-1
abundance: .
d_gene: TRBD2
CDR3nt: TGTGCCAGCAGCTACGGGGGGTCGGGAAAATACAATGAGCAGTTCTTC
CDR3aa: CASSYGGSGKYNEQFF

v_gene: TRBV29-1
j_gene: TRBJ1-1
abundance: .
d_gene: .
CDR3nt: TGCAGCGCGGGCGGGGGCCCTGAAGCTTTCTTT
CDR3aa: CSAGGGPEAFF

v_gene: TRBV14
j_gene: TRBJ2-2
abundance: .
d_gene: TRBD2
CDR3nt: TGTGCCAGCAGCCCCGGACTAGCGGGGGGCCAGTACACCGGGGAGCTGTTTTTT
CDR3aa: CASSPGLAGGQYTGELFF

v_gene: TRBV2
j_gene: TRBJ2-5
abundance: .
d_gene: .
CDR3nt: TGTGCCAGCAGTGTCTCGGGACCACTTGACTTC
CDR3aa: CASSVSGPLDF

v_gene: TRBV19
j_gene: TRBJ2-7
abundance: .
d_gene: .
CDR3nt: TGTGCCAGTAGTCCACAGGCCGGGGCCTACGAGCAGTACTTC
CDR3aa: CASSPQAGAYEQYF

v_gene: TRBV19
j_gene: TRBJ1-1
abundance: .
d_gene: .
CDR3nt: TGTGCCAGTAGTATAAGCCTTAGTTGGGGCGCTGAAGCTTTCTTT
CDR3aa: CASSISLSWGAEAFF

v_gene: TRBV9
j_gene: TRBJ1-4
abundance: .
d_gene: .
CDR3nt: TGTGCCAGCAGCGCTGAGGGTAATGAAAAACTGTTTTTT
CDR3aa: CASSAEGNEKLFF

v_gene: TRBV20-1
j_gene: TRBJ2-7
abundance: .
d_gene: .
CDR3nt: TGCAGTGCTAGAGATCATGGGCAGGGGACCTACGAGCAGTACTTC
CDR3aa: CSARDHGQGTYEQYF

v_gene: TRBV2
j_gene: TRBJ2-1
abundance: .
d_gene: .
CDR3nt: TGTGCCAGCGTGGGACCCTACAATGAGCAGTTCTTC
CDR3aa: CASVGPYNEQFF